This section outlines one TCR beta chain sequence together with its context. The data were obtained in a study of blood T cell repertoires in COVID-19. Study-wide background: There were acute and convalescent COVID-19 samples, and they came from the United States, Italy and Spain.

CDR1 MDHEN and CDR2 SYDVKM come from the germline V gene. The germline V and J ends were trimmed by 5 bases and 10 bases, with 18 bases remaining between them. CDR3 length equals 13 residues. TCRdb's copy holds only in-frame clones and misses some; the assay was immunoSEQ multiplex PCR. The sample consists of 200,000 to 250,000 clones, about 90% of them appearing once. Sequencing was done on a sample of peripheral blood. The TCR was taken from a woman between 18 and 29 years old who had recovered from COVID-19. The rearrangement uses TRBV28 and TRBJ2-7, with D possibly TRBD1 on 5 matching bases. The CDR3 DNA sequence: TGTGCCAGCAGTCTGGGGCAGGGTGGGTCTCAGTACTTC. Translation: CASSLGQGGSQYF.